This T cell receptor (beta chain) came from a study of blood T cells in healthy people across ages (dated by TCRdb to the mid-2010s). Regarding the study in general: In model experiments, template switching captured about one uniquely barcoded TCR beta cDNA molecule for every two T cells. Donors were grouped into four age groups: young (average approximately 15 years), middle-aged (under 40), aged (around 66) and long-lived (82). To avoid experimental bias, donors of different ages were spread randomly across the sequencing lanes. To track age-related changes in TCR beta repertoire diversity, the study relied on deep sequencing normalized with unique cDNA molecular identifiers. For two donors (one aged 18 to 29 and one aged 80 or older), the study analyzed two additional independent replicas of 1 million unique cDNA reads from the same blood draw.

The library was produced with 5' RACE. Sequencer: Illumina HiSeq 2500. A second about 6 to 11 cycle PCR used a sample-barcoded 5' primer and a J-beta primer mix. A template-switch 5' adaptor carrying 12 random nucleotides introduced a unique molecular identifier onto each TCR beta cDNA molecule. Each sample yielded at least 2.5 million CDR3-containing paired-end reads. First-strand cDNA was synthesized from all RNA with the Mint cDNA synthesis kit, primed by a TRBC-specific oligonucleotide. All cDNA was treated with uracil-DNA glycosylase and then went through a first 18-cycle PCR with the universal primers M1SS and BC2_uni_R. On the study's bioinformatics: For normalization, 1 million high-quality reads were randomly selected from each sample, with every read carrying a distinct molecular identifier. Instead of being binned into consensus sequences, reads with shared molecular identifiers were discarded. MiTCR, set to a Q25 quality threshold and the strictest error-elimination algorithm, was used for CDR3 identification, clonotype clustering and error correction. A nonparametric unseen species model using Euler transformation provided a lower-bound estimate of total TCR beta diversity. TCRdb's own reprocessing of the public reads used fastp at Q25 and MiXCR and kept productive beta chains. Rows merge per CDR3 protein into single entries with the most common DNA and genes. The V and J calls shown here were made by TCRdb, not taken from the authors' results. Across this sample there are 1.2 million to 1.5 million distinct CDR3 sequences, with 45% to 70% seen only once. The ten most abundant clones make up 5% to 7% of the sample.

The approximately 39 donors, aged about 6 to 95 years, were systemically healthy Caucasian individuals from Russia. Roughly 9.5 milliliters of peripheral blood were drawn from each donor into EDTA-treated Vacutainer tubes. PBMCs were isolated by Ficoll-Paque density-gradient centrifugation, with at least 6 million obtained per sample. Trizol reagent was used to extract total RNA from the PBMCs, yielding at least 5.5 micrograms per sample. For every donor, an aliquot of PBMCs went through flow cytometry to measure the percentages of naive CD45RAhigh/CD27high T cells. On this clonotype itself: It lacks a known antigen. No base quality information exists; no much larger clone differs at one position.

The investigation overall reported the following: Observed TCR beta diversity per million T cells fell roughly linearly with age, and a significant reduction was already apparent by age about 36. Observed TCR beta diversity correlated strongly with the percentage of naive T cells measured by flow cytometry. Compared with the aged group, more naive CD4+ T cells, fewer expanded clones and increased TCR diversity were shown by the long-lived group, suggesting age selection. Total diversity estimates from one million sequenced T cells were considered lower bounds and underestimates. Since profiling was done on bulk unsorted PBMCs, naive and antigen-experienced compartments could not be conclusively compared. Because donor CMV infection status was unknown, age-related changes in expanded clonotypes were potentially confounded.

The CDR3, from cysteine to phenylalanine, totals 11 residues. Only the CDR3 portion is preserved as DNA: 33 bases, with reading frame beginning at the first base. The germline V end is reduced by 8 bases and the J end by 6 bases; junction bases left unmatched: 5. The germline V gene yields SQVTM for CDR1 and ANQGSEA for CDR2. Rearrangement joined TRBV29-1 to TRBJ2-3; a stretch of 7 junction bases matches TRBD2. Sequencing was performed on blood. The TCR originated in a man aged 18 to 29 in good health. The CDR3 corresponds to CSKMGGDTQYF. The sequenced DNA: TGCAGCAAAATGGGGGGGGATACGCAGTATTTT.